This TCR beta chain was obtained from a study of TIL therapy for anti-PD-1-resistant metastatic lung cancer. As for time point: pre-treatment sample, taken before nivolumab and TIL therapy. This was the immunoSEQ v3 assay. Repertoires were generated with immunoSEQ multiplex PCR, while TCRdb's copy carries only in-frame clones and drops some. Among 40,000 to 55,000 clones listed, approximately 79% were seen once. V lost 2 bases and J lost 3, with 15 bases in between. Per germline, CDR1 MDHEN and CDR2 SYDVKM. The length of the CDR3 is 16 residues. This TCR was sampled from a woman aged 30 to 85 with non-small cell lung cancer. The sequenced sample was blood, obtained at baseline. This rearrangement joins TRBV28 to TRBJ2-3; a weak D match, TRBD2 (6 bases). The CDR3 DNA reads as TGTGCCAGCAGTTTAGAGTTGGGACTGGGAACAGATACGCAGTATTTT. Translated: CASSLELGLGTDTQYF.